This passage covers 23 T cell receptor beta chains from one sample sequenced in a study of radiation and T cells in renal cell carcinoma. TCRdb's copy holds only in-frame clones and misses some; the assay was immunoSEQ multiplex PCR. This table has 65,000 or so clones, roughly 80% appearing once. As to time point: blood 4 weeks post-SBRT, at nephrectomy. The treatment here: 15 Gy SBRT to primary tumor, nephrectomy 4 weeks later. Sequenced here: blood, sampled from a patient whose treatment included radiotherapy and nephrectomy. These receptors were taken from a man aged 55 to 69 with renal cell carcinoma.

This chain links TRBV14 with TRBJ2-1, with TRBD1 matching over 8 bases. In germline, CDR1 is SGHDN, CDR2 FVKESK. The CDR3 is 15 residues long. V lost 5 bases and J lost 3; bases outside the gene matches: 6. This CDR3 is CASSYGQGIYNEQFF. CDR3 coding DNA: TGTGCCAGCAGCTACGGACAGGGAATCTACAATGAGCAGTTCTTC.

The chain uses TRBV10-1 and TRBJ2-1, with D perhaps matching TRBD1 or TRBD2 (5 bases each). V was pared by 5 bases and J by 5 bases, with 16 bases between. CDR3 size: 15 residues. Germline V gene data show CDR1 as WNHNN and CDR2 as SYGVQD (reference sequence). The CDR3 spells CASSKSGLGDNEQFF. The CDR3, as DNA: TGCGCCAGCAGTAAGAGCGGCCTAGGGGACAATGAGCAGTTCTTC.

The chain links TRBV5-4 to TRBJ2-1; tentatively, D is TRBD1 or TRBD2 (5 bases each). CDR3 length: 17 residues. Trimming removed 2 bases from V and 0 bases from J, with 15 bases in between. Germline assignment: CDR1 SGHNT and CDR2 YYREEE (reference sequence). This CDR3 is CASSFPKAGSSYNEQFF. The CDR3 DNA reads TGTGCCAGCAGCTTCCCCAAGGCAGGGAGCTCCTACAATGAGCAGTTCTTC.

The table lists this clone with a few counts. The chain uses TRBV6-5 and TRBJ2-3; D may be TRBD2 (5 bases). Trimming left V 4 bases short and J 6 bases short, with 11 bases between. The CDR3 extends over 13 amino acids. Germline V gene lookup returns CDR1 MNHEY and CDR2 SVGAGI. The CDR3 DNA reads TGTGCCAGCAGTTCACCTAGCTCGGATACGCAGTATTTT. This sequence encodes CASSSPSSDTQYF.

The CDR3 sequence is CASSIGLGQRNNYGYTF. DNA for the CDR3: TGTGCCAGTAGTATAGGCCTGGGACAACGGAACAACTATGGCTACACCTTC. The chain recombines TRBV19 with TRBJ1-2, with D tentatively TRBD1 (6 bases). The germline CDR1 and CDR2 sequences are LNHDA and SQIVND (reference sequence). This CDR3 region has 17 residues. The V and J ends lost 1 base and 2 bases respectively, with 17 bases between them. Combining the CDR3 with reference TRBV19 and TRBJ1-2 gives the whole variable domain DGGITQSPKYLFRKEGQNVTLSCEQNLNHDAMYWYRQDPGQGLRLIYYSQIVNDFQKGDIAEGYSVSREKKESFPLTVTSAQKNPTAFYLCASSIGLGQRNNYGYTFGSGTRLTVV.

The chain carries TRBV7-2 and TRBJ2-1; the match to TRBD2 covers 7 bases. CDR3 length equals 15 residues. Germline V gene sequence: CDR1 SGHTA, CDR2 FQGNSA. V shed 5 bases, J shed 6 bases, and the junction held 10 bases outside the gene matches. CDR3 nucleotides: TGTGCCAGCAGCCCAGCGCGGGAGACTACCAATGAGCAGTTCTTC. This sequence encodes CASSPARETTNEQFF. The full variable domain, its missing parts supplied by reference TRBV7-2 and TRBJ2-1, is GAGVSQSPSNKVTEKGKDVELRCDPISGHTALYWYRQSLGQGLEFLIYFQGNSAPDKSGLPSDRFSAERTGGSVSTLTIQRTQQEDSAVYLCASSPARETTNEQFFGPGTRLTVL.

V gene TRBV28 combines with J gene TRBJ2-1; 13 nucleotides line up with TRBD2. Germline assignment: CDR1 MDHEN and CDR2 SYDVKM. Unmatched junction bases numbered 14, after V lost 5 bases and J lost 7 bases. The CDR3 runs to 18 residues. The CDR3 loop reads CASSPRTSGRILGNEQFF. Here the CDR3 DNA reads TGTGCCAGCAGTCCGAGGACTAGCGGGAGAATCTTGGGGAATGAGCAGTTCTTC.

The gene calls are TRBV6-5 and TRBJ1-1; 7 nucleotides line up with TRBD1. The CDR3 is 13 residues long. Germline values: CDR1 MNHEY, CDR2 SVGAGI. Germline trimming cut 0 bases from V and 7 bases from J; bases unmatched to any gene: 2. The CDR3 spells CASSYSQGFEAFF. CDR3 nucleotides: TGTGCCAGCAGTTACTCACAGGGGTTTGAAGCTTTCTTT.

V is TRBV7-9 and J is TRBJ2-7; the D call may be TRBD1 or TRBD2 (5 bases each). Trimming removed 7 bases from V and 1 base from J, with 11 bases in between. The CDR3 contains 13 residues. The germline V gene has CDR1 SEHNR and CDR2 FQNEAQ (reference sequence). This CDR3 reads CASKGSISYEQYF. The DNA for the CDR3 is TGTGCCAGCAAGGGGAGCATTTCCTACGAGCAGTACTTC.

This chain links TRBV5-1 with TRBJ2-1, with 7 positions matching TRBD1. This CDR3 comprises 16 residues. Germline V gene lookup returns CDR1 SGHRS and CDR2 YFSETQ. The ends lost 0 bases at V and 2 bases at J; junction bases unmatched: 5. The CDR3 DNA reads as TGCGCCAGCAGCTTGGTCGGGACAGAGACCTACAATGAGCAGTTCTTC. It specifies CASSLVGTETYNEQFF.

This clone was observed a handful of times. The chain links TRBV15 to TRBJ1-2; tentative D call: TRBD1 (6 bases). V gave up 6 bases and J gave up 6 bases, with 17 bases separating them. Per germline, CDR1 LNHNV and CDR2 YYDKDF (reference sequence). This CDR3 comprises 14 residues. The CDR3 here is CATSLGGGLDGYTF. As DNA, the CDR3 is TGTGCCACCAGTCTCGGAGGGGGGCTGGATGGCTACACCTTC.

The CDR3 is CASSALRGSGGLQETQYF. Here the CDR3 DNA reads TGTGCCAGCAGCGCACTCCGGGGGAGCGGGGGGCTGCAAGAGACCCAGTACTTC. This sequence joins TRBV9 and TRBJ2-5; 9 bases match TRBD2. V was pared by 3 bases and J by 2 bases, with 14 bases of the junction left unmatched. The CDR3 is made up of 18 amino acids. Germline lookup yields CDR1 SGDLS and CDR2 YYNGEE.

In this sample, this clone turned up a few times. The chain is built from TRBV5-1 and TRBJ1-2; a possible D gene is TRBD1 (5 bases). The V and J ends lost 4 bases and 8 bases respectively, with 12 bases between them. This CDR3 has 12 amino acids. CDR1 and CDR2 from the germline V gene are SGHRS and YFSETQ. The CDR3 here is CASSPGDGGYTF. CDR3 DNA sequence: TGCGCCAGCAGCCCCGGGGACGGGGGCTACACCTTC.

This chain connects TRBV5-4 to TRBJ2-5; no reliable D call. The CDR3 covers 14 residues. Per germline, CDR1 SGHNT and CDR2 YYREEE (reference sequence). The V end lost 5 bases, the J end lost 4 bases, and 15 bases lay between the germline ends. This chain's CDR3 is CASSEYRVPETQYF. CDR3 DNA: TGTGCCAGCAGTGAGTATAGGGTCCCAGAGACCCAGTACTTC.

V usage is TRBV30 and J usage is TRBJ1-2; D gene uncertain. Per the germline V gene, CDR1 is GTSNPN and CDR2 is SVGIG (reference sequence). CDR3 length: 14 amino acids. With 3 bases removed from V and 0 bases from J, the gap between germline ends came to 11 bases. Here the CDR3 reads CAWSGPRANYGYTF. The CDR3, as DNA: TGTGCCTGGAGCGGGCCTCGGGCTAACTATGGCTACACCTTC.

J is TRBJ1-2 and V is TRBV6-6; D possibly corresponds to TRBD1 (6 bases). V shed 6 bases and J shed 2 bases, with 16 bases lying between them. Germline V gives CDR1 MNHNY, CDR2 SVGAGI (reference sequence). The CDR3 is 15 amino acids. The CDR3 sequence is CASRTSTGINYGYTF. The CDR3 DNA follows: TGTGCCAGCAGAACTTCCACAGGGATCAACTATGGCTACACCTTC.

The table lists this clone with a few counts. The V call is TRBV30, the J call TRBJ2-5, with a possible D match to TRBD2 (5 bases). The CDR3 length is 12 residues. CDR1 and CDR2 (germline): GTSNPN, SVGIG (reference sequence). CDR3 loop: CAFNRGQETQYF. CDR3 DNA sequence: TGTGCTTTTAACCGGGGCCAAGAGACCCAGTACTTC.

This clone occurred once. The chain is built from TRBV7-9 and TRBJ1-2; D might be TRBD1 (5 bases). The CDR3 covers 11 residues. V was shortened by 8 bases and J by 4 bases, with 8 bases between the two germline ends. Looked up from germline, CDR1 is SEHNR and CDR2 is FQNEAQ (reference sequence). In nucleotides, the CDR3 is TGTGCCAGCCAGGGTAGCTATGGCTACACCTTC. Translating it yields CASQGSYGYTF.

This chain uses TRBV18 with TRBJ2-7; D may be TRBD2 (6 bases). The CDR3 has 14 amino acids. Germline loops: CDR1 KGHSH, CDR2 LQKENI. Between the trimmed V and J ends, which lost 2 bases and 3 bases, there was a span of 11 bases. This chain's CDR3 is CASSPGQGLYEQYV. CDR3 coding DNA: TGTGCCAGCTCACCAGGTCAGGGACTCTACGAGCAGTACGTC.

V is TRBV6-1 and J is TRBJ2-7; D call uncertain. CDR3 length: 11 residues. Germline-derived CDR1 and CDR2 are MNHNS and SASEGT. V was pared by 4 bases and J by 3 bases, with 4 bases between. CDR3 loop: CASSGGYEQYF. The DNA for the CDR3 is TGTGCCAGCAGTGGGGGCTACGAGCAGTACTTC.

The CDR3 DNA is TGTGCAAGTCCCCCCAATGAGCAGTTCTTC. It translates to CASPPNEQFF. J is TRBJ2-1 and V is TRBV12-2. TRBV12-2 is described as a pseudogene. This CDR3 has 10 residues.

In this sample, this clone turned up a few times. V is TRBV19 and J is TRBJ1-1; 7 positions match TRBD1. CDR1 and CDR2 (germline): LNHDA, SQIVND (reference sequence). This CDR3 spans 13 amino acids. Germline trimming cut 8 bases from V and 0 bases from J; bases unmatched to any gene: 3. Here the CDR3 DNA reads TGTGCCAGTGCGGACAGGATGAACACTGAAGCTTTCTTT. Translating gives CASADRMNTEAFF.

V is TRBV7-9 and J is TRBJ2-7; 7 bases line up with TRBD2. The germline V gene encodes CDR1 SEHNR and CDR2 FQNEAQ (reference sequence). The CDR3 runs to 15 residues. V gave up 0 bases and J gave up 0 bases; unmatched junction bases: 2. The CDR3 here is CASSLAGGSSYEQYV. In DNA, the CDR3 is TGTGCCAGCAGCTTAGCGGGAGGGAGCTCCTACGAGCAGTACGTC.